This is a list of T cell receptor beta chains from one sample in a study of blood T cell repertoires in COVID-19. The table came from immunoSEQ multiplex PCR; TCRdb's copy has only in-frame clones and leaves some out. The sample records some 250,000 clones, around 82% being singletons. The sequenced sample was peripheral blood. The source of these receptors is a woman aged 18-29 years with acute or convalescent COVID-19. CDR3s include the opening cysteine and the closing phenylalanine or tryptophan. The D gene is left open where the match is weak. Not all rows give a size; the values are once, few, many and, for expanded clones, a class.

TRBV6-5,TRBJ1-2,few,NA,TGTGCCAGCAGGTCACCTGGGACATCTAACTATGGCTACACCTTC,CASRSPGTSNYGYTF
TRBV7-6,TRBJ1-3,NA,NA,TGTGCCAGCAGCTTAGCGTCCAGCTCTGGAAACACCATATATTTT,CASSLASSSGNTIYF
TRBV5-4,TRBJ2-3,few,TRBD2,TGTGCCAGCAGCTTGCTTTTAGCGGGAGAGGGCTCAGGGCAGTATTTT,CASSLLLAGEGSGQYF
TRBV27,TRBJ2-7,NA,TRBD1,TGTGCCAGCAGTTTACGACAGGGGATAGCCTACGAGCAGTACTTC,CASSLRQGIAYEQYF
TRBV30,TRBJ2-2,NA,TRBD1,TGTGCCTGGGACAGGGTTGCCGGGGAGCTGTTTTTT,CAWDRVAGELFF
TRBV29-1,TRBJ2-7,NA,TRBD1,TGCAGCGTCGCTAAGGACAGGGTGGCTTACTTC,CSVAKDRVAYF
TRBV6-5,TRBJ1-6,NA,TRBD1,TGTGCCAGCAAGCTACAGGGGGGTTACAATTCACCCCTCCACTTT,CASKLQGGYNSPLHF
TRBV6-5,TRBJ1-2,NA,NA,TGTGCCAGCAGTTACTCCTCCCCTGGACTCTCTGGCTACACCTTC,CASSYSSPGLSGYTF
TRBV2,TRBJ1-1,NA,TRBD1,TGTGCCAGCAGTGAAAGGGGACAGGATGAAGCTTTCTTT,CASSERGQDEAFF
TRBV5-1,TRBJ2-2,NA,NA,TGCGCCAGCAGCTACGAGGGAACCGGGGAGCTGTTTTTT,CASSYEGTGELFF
TRBV25-1,TRBJ1-1,NA,NA,TGTGCCAGCAGTCGAATGACAGAGAACACTGAAGCTTTCTTT,CASSRMTENTEAFF
TRBV3-1/TRBV3-2,TRBJ2-5,NA,NA,TGTGCCAGCAGCCAAGATTGGCAACAAGAGACCCAGTACTTC,CASSQDWQQETQYF
TRBV29-1,TRBJ2-7,NA,NA,TGCAGCGTTGGACGGGACTCCTACGAGCAGTACTTC,CSVGRDSYEQYF
TRBV6-5,TRBJ1-1,NA,NA,TGTGCCAGCAGTTACCTCTCTGAAGCTTTCTTT,CASSYLSEAFF
TRBV6-5,TRBJ2-3,NA,TRBD1,TGTGCCAGCAGCCAGGACAGGACTAGCACAGATACGCAGTATTTT,CASSQDRTSTDTQYF
TRBV5-5,TRBJ2-7,NA,TRBD2,TGTGCCAGCAGCTTGTCACTAGCGGGAGAGTACGAGCAGTACTTC,CASSLSLAGEYEQYF
TRBV7-9,TRBJ2-3,NA,NA,TGTGCCAGCAGCTTATACAGGGACACAGATACGCAGTATTTT,CASSLYRDTDTQYF
TRBV28,TRBJ2-1,NA,NA,TGTGCCAGCAGTTCCGGACTCTACGATGAGCAGTTCTTC,CASSSGLYDEQFF
TRBV19,TRBJ1-5,NA,NA,TGTGCCAGTGCCCACGCGACACTTAGCAATCAGCCCCAGCATTTT,CASAHATLSNQPQHF